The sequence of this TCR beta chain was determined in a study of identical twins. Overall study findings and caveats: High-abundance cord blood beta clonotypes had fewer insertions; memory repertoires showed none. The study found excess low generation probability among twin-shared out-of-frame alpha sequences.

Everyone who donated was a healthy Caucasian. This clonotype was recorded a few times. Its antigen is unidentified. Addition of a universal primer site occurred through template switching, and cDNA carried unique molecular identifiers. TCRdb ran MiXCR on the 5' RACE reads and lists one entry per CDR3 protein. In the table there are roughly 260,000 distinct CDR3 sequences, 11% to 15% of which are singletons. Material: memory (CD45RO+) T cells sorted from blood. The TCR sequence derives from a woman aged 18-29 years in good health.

The CDR3 reads CSARQGALTEAFF. The CDR3 coding sequence is TGCAGTGCTCGTCAGGGGGCATTAACTGAAGCTTTCTTT. The rearrangement joins TRBV20-1 to TRBJ1-1, with 8 bases matching TRBD1. CDR1 DFQATT and CDR2 SNEGSKA come from the germline V gene (reference sequence). The CDR3 loop spans 13 amino acids. With V trimmed by 5 bases and J by 5 bases, 7 bases remained unmatched.